This entry lists 18 T cell receptor beta chains sequenced from one sample in a study of T cell responses to AZD1222 COVID-19 vaccine. Some clones are missing from TCRdb's copy, which holds only in-frame ones; the method was immunoSEQ multiplex PCR. The sample has 150,000 or so clones, around 94% seen once; the top ten hold 2.5% to 3%. The starting material was peripheral blood, obtained on day 0 of AZD1222 vaccination. These receptors were taken from an adult in good health.

The V gene is TRBV24-1, the J gene TRBJ2-7; D might be TRBD1 (6 bases). In germline, CDR1 is KGHDR, CDR2 SFDVKD. This CDR3 contains 13 residues. Trimming left V 3 bases short and J 1 base short, with 6 bases between. This CDR3 is CATSDGQSYEQYF. The CDR3, as DNA: TGTGCCACCAGTGATGGACAGTCCTACGAGCAGTACTTC.

V gene TRBV15 combines with J gene TRBJ1-4; 8 bases line up with TRBD1. J lost 4 bases, V lost 5 bases, and 3 bases had no gene match. The CDR3 spans 14 residues. Per the germline V gene, CDR1 is LNHNV and CDR2 is YYDKDF (reference sequence). CDR3 residues: CATSEQGDNEKLFF. CDR3 DNA sequence: TGTGCCACCAGCGAACAGGGGGATAATGAAAAACTGTTTTTT.

The rearrangement joins TRBV5-8 to TRBJ1-5; 8 nucleotides agree with TRBD1. V lost 0 bases to trimming and J lost 0 bases; unmatched junction nucleotides: 2. The V gene's germline CDR1 is SGHTS and CDR2 YDEGEE. The CDR3 is made up of 16 amino acids. Here the CDR3 reads CASSLAGGRSNQPQHF. The CDR3, as DNA: TGTGCCAGCAGCTTGGCAGGGGGCCGTAGCAATCAGCCCCAGCATTTT.

The chain carries TRBV3-1 (or the pseudogene TRBV3-2) and TRBJ2-7, with D perhaps TRBD2 (6 bases). There are 15 residues in the CDR3. The V gene's germline CDR1 is LGHDT and CDR2 YNNKEL (reference sequence). V lost 2 bases and J lost 2, with 13 bases in between. The CDR3 DNA sequence: TGTGCCAGCAGCCAAAGGGGTAGCGGTACCTACGAGCAGTACTTC. As protein: CASSQRGSGTYEQYF.

The genes are TRBV20-1 and TRBJ2-3; TRBD2 agrees at 10 bases. The CDR3 has 16 residues. The J segment lost 0 bases and the V segment lost 3 bases, leaving 6 bases of the junction unmatched. The germline V gene has CDR1 DFQATT and CDR2 SNEGSKA (reference sequence). CDR3 coding DNA: TGCAGTGCTAGTGCCTCGGGACTAGCGAGCACAGATACGCAGTATTTT. Its protein product is CSASASGLASTDTQYF.

V is TRBV18 and J is TRBJ2-7, with D possibly matching TRBD1 (5 bases). The germline gives CDR1 KGHSH, CDR2 LQKENI. The V and J ends lost 1 base and 0 bases respectively, with 7 bases between them. The CDR3 spans 14 residues. CDR3 in amino acids: CASSPRQGSYEQYF. DNA of the CDR3: TGTGCCAGCTCACCACGCCAGGGCTCCTACGAGCAGTACTTC.

A note on this clone: The junction differs from germline at one of its ends, possibly a read error. J is TRBJ1-3 and V is TRBV4-1, with D unclear. The length of the CDR3 is 13 residues. Germline CDR1 MGHRA, CDR2 YSYEKL. CDR3 in DNA: TGCGCCAGCAGCCAAGGATTGAGTGACATCGTGCATTTT. It yields the protein CASSQGLSDIVHF.

The chain uses TRBV6-5 and TRBJ2-3; 13 positions agree with TRBD2. The CDR3 totals 16 residues. Trimming at V came to 1 base and at J to 4 bases, leaving 2 bases not matched to a gene. Germline V lookup: CDR1 MNHEY, CDR2 SVGAGI. Here the CDR3 DNA reads TGTGCCAGCAGTTACTTACTAGCGGGAGGGCCAGATACGCAGTATTTT. Protein product: CASSYLLAGGPDTQYF.

The rearrangement uses TRBV2 and TRBJ2-7, with 9 nucleotides matching TRBD2. The CDR3 consists of 14 residues. Germline assignment: CDR1 SNHLY and CDR2 FYNNEI. The J segment lost 5 bases and the V segment lost 6 bases, leaving 8 bases of the junction unmatched. The CDR3 region is CASSGAGGRDEQYF. The CDR3 coding sequence is TGTGCCAGCAGCGGAGCGGGAGGACGCGACGAGCAGTACTTC.

The chain has TRBV28 and TRBJ2-7, with a tentative D call TRBD2 (5 bases). This CDR3 is built from 14 residues. The germline CDR1 and CDR2 sequences are MDHEN and SYDVKM. V was clipped by 2 bases and J by 6 bases, with 14 bases between them. The CDR3 loop reads CASSLRGPNGEQYF. Written as DNA, the CDR3 is TGTGCCAGCAGTTTAAGAGGGCCTAATGGCGAGCAGTACTTC.

The rearrangement uses TRBV7-9 and TRBJ2-7; either TRBD1 or TRBD2 may fit D (5 bases each). CDR3 size: 15 residues. Looked up from germline, CDR1 is SEHNR and CDR2 is FQNEAQ (reference sequence). Between the trimmed V and J ends, which lost 3 bases and 2 bases, there was a span of 14 bases. The CDR3 nucleotides read TGTGCCAGCAGCTTGGGATTAGTGGGACCCTACGAGCAGTACTTC. It codes for CASSLGLVGPYEQYF.

J is TRBJ1-4 and V is TRBV15; tentatively, D is TRBD1 (5 bases). From germline, CDR1 is LNHNV and CDR2 YYDKDF (reference sequence). The CDR3 loop spans 13 amino acids. V was cut by 5 bases and J by 8 bases, with 12 bases left in between. Here the CDR3 DNA reads TGTGCCACCAGCGGGTATCCAGGGGAAAAACTGTTTTTT. This codes for CATSGYPGEKLFF. The full variable domain, completed using reference TRBV15 and TRBJ1-4, is DAMVIQNPRYQVTQFGKPVTLSCSQTLNHNVMYWYQQKSSQAPKLLFHYYDKDFNNEADTPDNFQSRRPNTSFCFLDIRSPGLGDTAMYLCATSGYPGEKLFFGSGTQLSVL.

The rearrangement uses TRBV13 and TRBJ2-1, with TRBD2 matching over 8 bases. Germline V gives CDR1 PRHDT, CDR2 FYEKMQ (reference sequence). The V gene end was trimmed by 1 base and the J gene end by 4 bases; junction bases not matched to a gene: 6. The CDR3 sequence is 16 residues long. The CDR3 is CASSLAREGQYNEQFF. DNA of the CDR3: TGTGCCAGCAGCTTAGCTCGGGAGGGCCAGTACAATGAGCAGTTCTTC.

The CDR3 region has the DNA TGTGCCAGCAGTACAGGGGAAGGACCCCAGCATTTT. Translated, it gives CASSTGEGPQHF. This chain links TRBV7-9 with TRBJ1-5; 7 bases map to TRBD1. Trimming removed 6 bases from V and 10 bases from J; junction bases left unmatched: 6. Germline V CDR1 and CDR2: SEHNR, FQNEAQ (reference sequence). The CDR3 extends over 12 amino acids.

The chain is built from TRBV19 and TRBJ2-7; 9 nucleotides match TRBD2. Trimming removed 2 bases from V and 3 bases from J; junction bases left unmatched: 8. The CDR3 has 16 residues. Per germline, CDR1 LNHDA and CDR2 SQIVND (reference sequence). CDR3 in amino acids: CASSITTSGFLYEQYF. CDR3 DNA sequence: TGTGCCAGTAGTATAACAACTAGCGGGTTCCTCTACGAGCAGTACTTC. The variable domain in full, completed from reference TRBV19 and TRBJ2-7, reads DGGITQSPKYLFRKEGQNVTLSCEQNLNHDAMYWYRQDPGQGLRLIYYSQIVNDFQKGDIAEGYSVSREKKESFPLTVTSAQKNPTAFYLCASSITTSGFLYEQYFGPGTRLTVT.

The chain combines TRBV3-1 (or the pseudogene TRBV3-2) with TRBJ1-4; tentative D call: TRBD1 (5 bases). From germline, CDR1 is LGHDT and CDR2 YNNKEL (reference sequence). The V end lost 2 bases, the J end lost 7 bases, and 14 bases lay between the germline ends. This CDR3 region has 15 residues. The CDR3 DNA follows: TGTGCCAGCAGCCAACCGGACACCCGTGCTGAAAAACTGTTTTTT. Translated: CASSQPDTRAEKLFF.

The J gene is TRBJ2-5, the V gene TRBV6-6; tentative D call: TRBD1 (6 bases). The CDR3 is 15 amino acids. V was clipped by 2 bases and J by 4 bases, with 14 bases between them. Germline CDR1 is MNHNY and CDR2 is SVGAGI (reference sequence). The CDR3 loop is CASSYLTGPRETQYF. The DNA of the CDR3 is TGTGCCAGCAGTTACCTAACAGGGCCTCGAGAGACCCAGTACTTC.

This chain uses TRBV12-2 with TRBJ2-2; the table's D gene call, TRBD1, was not cross checked with the DNA. TRBV12-2 is termed a pseudogene. The CDR3 consists of 14 residues. The CDR3 region is CASRSTRNTGELFF. CDR3 bases: TGTGCAAGTCGCTCGACACGTAACACCGGGGAGCTGTTTTTT.